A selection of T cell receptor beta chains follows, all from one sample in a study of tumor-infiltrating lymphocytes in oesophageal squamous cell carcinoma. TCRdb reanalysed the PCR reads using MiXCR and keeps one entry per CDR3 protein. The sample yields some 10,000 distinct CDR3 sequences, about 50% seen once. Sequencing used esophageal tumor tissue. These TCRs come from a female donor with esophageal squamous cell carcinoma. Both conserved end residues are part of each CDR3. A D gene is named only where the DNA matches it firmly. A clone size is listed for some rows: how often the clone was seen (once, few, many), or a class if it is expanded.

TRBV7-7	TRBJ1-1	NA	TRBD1	TGTGCTGTACAGGGGGCAGCGAAGGACACTGAAGCTTTCTTT	CAVQGAAKDTEAFF
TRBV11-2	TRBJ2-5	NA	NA	TGTGCCAGCAGCTTAGACGAAGAGACCCAGTACTTC	CASSLDEETQYF
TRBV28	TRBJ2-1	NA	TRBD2	TGTGCCAGCGTAGCGGGAGTGCTAACCTACAATGAGCAGTTCTTC	CASVAGVLTYNEQFF
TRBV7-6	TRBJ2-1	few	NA	TGTGCCAGCAGCTGGGACTACAATGAGCAGTTCTTC	CASSWDYNEQFF
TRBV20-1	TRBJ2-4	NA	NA	TGCAGTGCTAGAGTTGGTGGGGGGGGCTACGAGCAGTACTTT	CSARVGGGGYEQYF
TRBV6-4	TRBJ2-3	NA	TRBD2	TGTGCCAGCAGTGACTCAGCGGGGCCAGCAGATACGCAGTATTTT	CASSDSAGPADTQYF
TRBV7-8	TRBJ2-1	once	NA	TGTGCCAGCAGACTTACGGGAGCGGACAATGAGCAGTTCTTC	CASRLTGADNEQFF
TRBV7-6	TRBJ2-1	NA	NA	TGTGCCAGCAGCTCGGTTGGGGGGTACAATGAGCAGTTCTTC	CASSSVGGYNEQFF
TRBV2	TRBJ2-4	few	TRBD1	TGTGCCAGCACGAAAACAGGGGGCAAGGGCAATGAGCAGTACTTC	CASTKTGGKGNEQYF
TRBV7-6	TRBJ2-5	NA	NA	TGTGCCAGCAGCTTAGCGGCAGGGTCGGAGACCCAGTACTTC	CASSLAAGSETQYF
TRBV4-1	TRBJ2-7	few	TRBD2	TGCGCCAGCAGCCAAGACCCTGTAGGCGGGAGTGTCAATGAGCAGTACTTC	CASSQDPVGGSVNEQYF
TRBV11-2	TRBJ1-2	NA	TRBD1	TGTGCCAGCAGCCCGGGACAGGCGGTCTATGGCTACACCTTC	CASSPGQAVYGYTF
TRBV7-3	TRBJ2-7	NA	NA	TGTGCCAGCACCCGAGGAGGGAGAACATCCTACGAGCAGTACTTC	CASTRGGRTSYEQYF
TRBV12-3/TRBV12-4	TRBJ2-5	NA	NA	TGTGCCAGCAGACCCAACAGGGCTGGTGAGACCCAGTACTTC	CASRPNRAGETQYF
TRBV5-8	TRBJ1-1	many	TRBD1	TGTGCCAGCAGCTTCTACAGGGGGAACACTGAAGCTTTCTTT	CASSFYRGNTEAFF
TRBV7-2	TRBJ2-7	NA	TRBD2	TGTGCCAGCAGCTGGACTAGCGGGGGTAGGGATGAGCAGTACTTC	CASSWTSGGRDEQYF
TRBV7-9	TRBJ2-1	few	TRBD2	TGTGCCAGCAGCCGAAATAGCGGGAGGGGCTACGAGCAGTACTTT	CASSRNSGRGYEQYF
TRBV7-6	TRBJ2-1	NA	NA	TGTGCCAGCAGCCCAGAAGAGGCGCGGGATATCTACAATGAGCAGTTCTTC	CASSPEEARDIYNEQFF
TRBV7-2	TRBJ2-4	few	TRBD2	TGTGCCAGCAGCCCAGCGGGAGTCGGGAACATTCAGTACTTC	CASSPAGVGNIQYF
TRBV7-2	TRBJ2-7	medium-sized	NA	TGTGCCAGCAGCTTCCTAACCGGGTCTATCTACGAGCAGTACTTC	CASSFLTGSIYEQYF
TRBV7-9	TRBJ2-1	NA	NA	TGTGCCAGCAGCTTCACTGACAATGAGCAGTTCTTC	CASSFTDNEQFF
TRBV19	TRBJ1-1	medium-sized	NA	TGTGCCAGTAGAAGAAGACACGGAAACTTTAACACTGAAGCTTTCTTT	CASRRRHGNFNTEAFF
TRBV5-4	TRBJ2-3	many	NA	TGTGCCAGCAGGAGGGGGGACGGGGATACGCAGTATTTT	CASRRGDGDTQYF
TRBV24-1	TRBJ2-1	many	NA	TGTGCCACCAGTGTCGATAGCTCCTACAATGAGCAGTTCTTC	CATSVDSSYNEQFF
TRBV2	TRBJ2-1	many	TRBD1	TGTGCCAGCCAGGGGGCTTCCTACAATGAGCAGTTCTTC	CASQGASYNEQFF
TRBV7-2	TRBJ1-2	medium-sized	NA	TGTGCCAGCAGTTTCAGCTTCTTCAGCAAAAACGGCTACACCTTC	CASSFSFFSKNGYTF
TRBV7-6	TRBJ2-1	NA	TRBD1	TGTGCCAGCAGCCGGACAGGCTGGTACGAGCAGTTCTTC	CASSRTGWYEQFF
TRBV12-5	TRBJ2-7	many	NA	TGTGCTAGTGCCTTGTGGGCGTCCTACGAGCAGTACTTC	CASALWASYEQYF
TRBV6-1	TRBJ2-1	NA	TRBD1	TGTGCCAGCAGGCCGGGACAGGGCCCTTACAATGAGCAGTTCTTC	CASRPGQGPYNEQFF
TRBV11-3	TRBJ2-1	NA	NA	TGTGCCAGCAGCTTAGGACAGGTCTCCTACGAGCAGTTCTTC	CASSLGQVSYEQFF
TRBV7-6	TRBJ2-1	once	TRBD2	TGTGCCAGCAGCTTAACGCGGCCTAGCGGGAGGGCCGGGAATGAGCAGTTCTTC	CASSLTRPSGRAGNEQFF
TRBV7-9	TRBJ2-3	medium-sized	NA	TGTGCCAGCAGCACCACAGATACGCAGTATTTT	CASSTTDTQYF
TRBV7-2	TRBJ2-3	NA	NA	TGTGCCAGCAGCTCACGCCTAACCTGGCGCACAGATACGCAGTATTTT	CASSSRLTWRTDTQYF
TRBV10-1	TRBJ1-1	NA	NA	TGCGCCAGCAGTGCACAAATGAACACTGAAGCTTTCTTT	CASSAQMNTEAFF
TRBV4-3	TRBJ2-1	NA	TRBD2	TGCGCCAGCAGCCCGAGGACTAGCGGGGGGGACTACAATGAGCAGTTCTTC	CASSPRTSGGDYNEQFF
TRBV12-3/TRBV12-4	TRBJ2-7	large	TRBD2	TGTGCCAGCAGTAAGAATAGCGGGTACGAGCAGTACTTC	CASSKNSGYEQYF
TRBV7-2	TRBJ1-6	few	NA	TGTGCCAGCAGCGACCGCTACGAGCAGTACTTT	CASSDRYEQYF
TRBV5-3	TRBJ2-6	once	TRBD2	TGTGCCAGCAGCTCGGGGGGGACTGGGGCCAACGTCCTGACTTTC	CASSSGGTGANVLTF
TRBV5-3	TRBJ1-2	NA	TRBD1	TGTGCCAGCAGCTTGGGACAGGAGTATGGCTACACCTTC	CASSLGQEYGYTF
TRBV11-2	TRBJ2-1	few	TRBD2	TGTGCCAGCAGCTTAAGAGCGGGAGGGAATGAGCAGTTCTTC	CASSLRAGGNEQFF
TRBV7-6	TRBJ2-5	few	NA	TGTGCCAGCAGCTTAGCGCTTGCACGACAAGAGACCCAGTACTTC	CASSLALARQETQYF
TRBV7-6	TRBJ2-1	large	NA	TGTGCCAGCAGCTTGGGACATAACAATGAGCAGTTCTTC	CASSLGHNNEQFF
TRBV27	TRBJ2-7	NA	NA	TGTGCCAGCAGCTTGGGCCCCTCCTACGAGCAGTACTTC	CASSLGPSYEQYF
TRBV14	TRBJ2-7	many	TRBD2	TGTGCCAGCAGCCTAACACTAGCGGGAGTTCACGAGCAGTACTTC	CASSLTLAGVHEQYF
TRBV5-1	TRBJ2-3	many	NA	TGCGCCAGCAGCCCCCAGGTTAGCCCAGATACGCAGTATTTT	CASSPQVSPDTQYF
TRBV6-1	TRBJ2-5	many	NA	TGTGCCAGCAGTCCCACACATAGCTCCTACAATGAGCAGTACTTC	CASSPTHSSYNEQYF
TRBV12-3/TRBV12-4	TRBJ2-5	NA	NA	TGTGCCAGCAGTTTGAACAATCAAGAGACCCAGTACTTC	CASSLNNQETQYF
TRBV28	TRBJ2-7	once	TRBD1	TGTGCCACACATAACCGGGACAGCCCCTACGAGCAGTACTTC	CATHNRDSPYEQYF
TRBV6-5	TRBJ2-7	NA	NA	TGTGCCAGCACCGACGTTTCGGATCTCTACGAGCAGTACTTC	CASTDVSDLYEQYF
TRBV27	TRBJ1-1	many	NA	TGTGCCAGCAGTTTAACGCGCGCGGGGAGAACTGAAGCTTTCTTT	CASSLTRAGRTEAFF
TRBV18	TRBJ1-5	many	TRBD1	TGTGCCAGCTCACCACTTGGGGACAGGGTACGCCAGCCCCAGCATTTT	CASSPLGDRVRQPQHF
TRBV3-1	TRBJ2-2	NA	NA	TGTGCCAGCAGCCAAGGGCAGGAGAACACCGGGGAGCTGTTTTTT	CASSQGQENTGELFF
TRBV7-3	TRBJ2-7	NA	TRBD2	TGTGCCAGCAGCTTAGTGCGGTCTAGCGGGGGCGACGAGCAGTACTTC	CASSLVRSSGGDEQYF
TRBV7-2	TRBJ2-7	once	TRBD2	TGTGCCAGCAGCTTATATGGCGGGAGGGCTCAATACGAGCAGTACTTC	CASSLYGGRAQYEQYF
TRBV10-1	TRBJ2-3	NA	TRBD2	TGCGCCCCCAGGGAGGGTTGGACAGATACGCAGTATTTT	CAPREGWTDTQYF